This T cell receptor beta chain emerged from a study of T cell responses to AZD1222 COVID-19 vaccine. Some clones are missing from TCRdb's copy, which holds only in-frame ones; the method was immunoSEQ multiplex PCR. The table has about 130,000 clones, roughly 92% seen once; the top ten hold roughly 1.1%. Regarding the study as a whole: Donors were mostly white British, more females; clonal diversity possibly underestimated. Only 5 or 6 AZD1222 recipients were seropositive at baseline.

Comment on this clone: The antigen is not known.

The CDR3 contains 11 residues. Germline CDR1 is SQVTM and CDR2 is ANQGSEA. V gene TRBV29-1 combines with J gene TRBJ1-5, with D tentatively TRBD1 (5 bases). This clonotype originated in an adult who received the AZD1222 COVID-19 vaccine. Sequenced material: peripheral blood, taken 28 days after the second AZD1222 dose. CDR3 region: CSPGGFQPQHF. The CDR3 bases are TGCAGTCCCGGGGGATTTCAGCCCCAGCATTTT.